This T cell receptor beta chain was identified in a study of blood T cell repertoires in COVID-19. V trimming: 4 bases; J trimming: 5 bases; junction bases outside the gene matches: 4. The CDR3 has 15 amino acids. Germline CDR1 SGHDN, CDR2 FVKESK. Generated by immunoSEQ multiplex PCR, the TCRdb table keeps only in-frame clones and is missing some. Among 400,000 to 450,000 clones listed, roughly 87% were seen once. The sequence was obtained from a man aged 18 to 30 who had recovered from COVID-19. This chain uses TRBV14 with TRBJ2-2; 10 bases line up with TRBD2. Source material: PBMCs or T cells enriched from blood (not recorded which). Here the CDR3 DNA reads TGTGCCAGCAGCCGTCTAGCGGGGGTGACCGGGGAGCTGTTTTTT. This sequence encodes CASSRLAGVTGELFF.